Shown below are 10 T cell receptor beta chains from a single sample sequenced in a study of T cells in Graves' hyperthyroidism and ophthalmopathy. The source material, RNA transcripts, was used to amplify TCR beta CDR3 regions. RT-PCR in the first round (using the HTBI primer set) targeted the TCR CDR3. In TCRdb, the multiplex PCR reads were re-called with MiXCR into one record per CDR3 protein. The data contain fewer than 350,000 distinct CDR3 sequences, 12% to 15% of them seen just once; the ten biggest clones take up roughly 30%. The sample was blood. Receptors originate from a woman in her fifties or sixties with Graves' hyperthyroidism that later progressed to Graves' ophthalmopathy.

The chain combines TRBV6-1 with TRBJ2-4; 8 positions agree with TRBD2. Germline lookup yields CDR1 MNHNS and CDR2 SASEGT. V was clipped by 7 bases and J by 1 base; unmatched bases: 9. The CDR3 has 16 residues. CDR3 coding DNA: TGTGCCAGCACCCCACGGGGGGGAGAGGCCAAAAACATTCAGTACTTC. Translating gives CASTPRGGEAKNIQYF.

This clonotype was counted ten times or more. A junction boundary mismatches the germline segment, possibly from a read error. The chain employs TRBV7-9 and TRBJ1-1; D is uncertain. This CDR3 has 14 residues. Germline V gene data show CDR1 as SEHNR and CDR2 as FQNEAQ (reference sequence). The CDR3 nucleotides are TGCGCCAGCAGCTTGGAAGGTGGCAACACTGAAGCTTTCTTT. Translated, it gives CASSLEGGNTEAFF.

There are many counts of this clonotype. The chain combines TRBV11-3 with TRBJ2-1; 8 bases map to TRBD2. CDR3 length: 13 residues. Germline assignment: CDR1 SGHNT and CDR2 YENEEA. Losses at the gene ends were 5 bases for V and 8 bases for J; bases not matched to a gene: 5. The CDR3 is CASSDPGGDEQFF. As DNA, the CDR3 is TGTGCCAGCAGCGATCCCGGGGGGGATGAGCAGTTCTTC. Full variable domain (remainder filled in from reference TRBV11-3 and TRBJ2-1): EAGVVQSPRYKIIEKKQPVAFWCNPISGHNTLYWYLQNLGQGPELLIRYENEEAVDDSQLPKDRFSAERLKGVDSTLKIQPAELGDSAVYLCASSDPGGDEQFFGPGTRLTVL.

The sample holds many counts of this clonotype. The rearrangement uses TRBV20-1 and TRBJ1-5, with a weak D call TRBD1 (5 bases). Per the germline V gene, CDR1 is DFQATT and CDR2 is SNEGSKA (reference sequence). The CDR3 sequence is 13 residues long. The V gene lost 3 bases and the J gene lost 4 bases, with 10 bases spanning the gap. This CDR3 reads CSASGTENQPQHF. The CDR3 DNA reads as TGCAGTGCTAGCGGGACCGAAAATCAGCCCCAGCATTTT.

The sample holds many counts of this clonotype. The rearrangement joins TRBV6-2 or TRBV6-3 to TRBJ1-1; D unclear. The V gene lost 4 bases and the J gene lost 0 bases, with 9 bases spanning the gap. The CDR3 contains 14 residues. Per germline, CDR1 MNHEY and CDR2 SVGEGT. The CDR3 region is CASSLISLNTEAFF. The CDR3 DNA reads TGTGCCAGCAGTTTAATCTCACTGAACACTGAAGCTTTCTTT.

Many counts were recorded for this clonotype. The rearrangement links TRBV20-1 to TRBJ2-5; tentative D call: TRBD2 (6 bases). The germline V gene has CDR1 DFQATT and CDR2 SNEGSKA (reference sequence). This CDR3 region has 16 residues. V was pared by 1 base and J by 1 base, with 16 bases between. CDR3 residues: CSARVLASVGQETQYF. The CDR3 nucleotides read TGCAGTGCTAGAGTTCTAGCGAGTGTTGGCCAAGAGACCCAGTACTTC.

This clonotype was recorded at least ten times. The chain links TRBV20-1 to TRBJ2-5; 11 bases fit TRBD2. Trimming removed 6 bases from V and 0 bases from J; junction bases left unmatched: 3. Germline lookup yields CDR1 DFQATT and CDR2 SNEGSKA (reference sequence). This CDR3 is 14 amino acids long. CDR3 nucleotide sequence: TGCAGTGCATTGGGACTAGCGGACCAAGAGACCCAGTACTTC. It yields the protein CSALGLADQETQYF.

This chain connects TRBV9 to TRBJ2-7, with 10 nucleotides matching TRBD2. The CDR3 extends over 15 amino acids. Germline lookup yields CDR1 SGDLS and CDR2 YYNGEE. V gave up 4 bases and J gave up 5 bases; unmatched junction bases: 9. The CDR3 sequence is CASSPASGRRNEQYF. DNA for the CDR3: TGTGCCAGCAGCCCTGCTAGCGGGAGACGGAACGAGCAGTACTTC.

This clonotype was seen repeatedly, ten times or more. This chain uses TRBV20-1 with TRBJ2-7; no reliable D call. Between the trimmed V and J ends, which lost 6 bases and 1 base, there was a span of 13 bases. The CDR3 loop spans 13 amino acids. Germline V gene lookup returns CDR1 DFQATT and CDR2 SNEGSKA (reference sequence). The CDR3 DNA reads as TGCAGTGCGAGGATTCCGGGTTCCTACGAGCAGTACTTC. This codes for CSARIPGSYEQYF.

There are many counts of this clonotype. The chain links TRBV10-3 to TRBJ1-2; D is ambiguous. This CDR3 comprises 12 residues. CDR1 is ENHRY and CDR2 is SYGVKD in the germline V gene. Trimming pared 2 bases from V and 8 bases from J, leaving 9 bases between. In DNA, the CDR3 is TGTGCCATCAGTGAGGCTAGTCAGGGCTACACCTTC. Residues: CAISEASQGYTF.